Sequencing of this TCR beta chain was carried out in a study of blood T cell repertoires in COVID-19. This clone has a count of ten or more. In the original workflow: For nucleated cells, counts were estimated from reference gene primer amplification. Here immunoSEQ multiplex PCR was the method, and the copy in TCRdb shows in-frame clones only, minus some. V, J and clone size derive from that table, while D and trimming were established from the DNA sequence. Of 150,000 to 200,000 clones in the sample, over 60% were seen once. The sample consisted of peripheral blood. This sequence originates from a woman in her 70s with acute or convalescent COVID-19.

The CDR3 protein is CASSSLQGRYEQYF. In DNA, the CDR3 is TGTGCCAGCAGCTCACTACAGGGTCGGTACGAGCAGTACTTC. This chain links TRBV7-9 with TRBJ2-7; D might be TRBD1 (6 bases). The CDR3 spans 14 residues. Germline V gene sequence: CDR1 SEHNR, CDR2 FQNEAQ (reference sequence). V gave up 4 bases and J gave up 4 bases, with 14 bases separating them.